A single sample is the source of the 13 T cell receptor beta chains below, sequenced in a study of cytomegalovirus exposure and HLA in healthy donors. The PCR made use of 60 Vbeta and 13 Jbeta primers. The method was immunoSEQ multiplex PCR; TCRdb's version includes in-frame clones alone and lacks a portion of them. The table shows 150,000 to 200,000 clones, with 60% to 80% occurring only once. Sequencing was carried out using PBMCs. Receptors originate from a man in his forties or fifties in good health and CMV-seronegative.

V gene TRBV21-1 combines with J gene TRBJ1-5; the DNA was not compared with TRBD1, the D call given in the table. TRBV21-1 is labeled a pseudogene. The CDR3 has 15 amino acids. The chain's CDR3 is CASSLRTGGNQPQHF. CDR3 nucleotides: TGTGCCAGCAGCCTTCGGACAGGGGGCAATCAGCCCCAGCATTTT.

This clone was seen a few times. This chain links TRBV30 with TRBJ1-5; D is ambiguous. Germline CDR1 GTSNPN, CDR2 SVGIG (reference sequence). Trimming removed 1 base from V and 3 bases from J, with 10 bases in between. The length of the CDR3 is 14 residues. Here the CDR3 DNA reads TGTGCCTGGAGTGCCCGAGCTTCCAATCAGCCCCAGCATTTT. It yields the protein CAWSARASNQPQHF.

This rearrangement joins TRBV7-6 to TRBJ2-3, with D maybe TRBD2 (5 bases). The CDR3 has 12 residues. The V and J ends lost 5 bases and 5 bases respectively, with 8 bases between them. Germline CDR1 SGHVS, CDR2 FNYEAQ. CDR3 DNA sequence: TGTGCCAGCAGCCACCGGGAAGATACGCAGTATTTT. Translated: CASSHREDTQYF.

V gene TRBV6-4 combines with J gene TRBJ2-1; a possible D gene is TRBD1 (6 bases). V lost 2 bases and J 3 bases, leaving 17 bases between the germline ends. CDR3 size: 17 residues. Germline CDR1 and CDR2: MRHNA and SNTAGT. The CDR3 spells CASSDIWGLHLYNEQFF. The CDR3, as DNA: TGTGCCAGCAGTGACATATGGGGGCTCCACCTCTACAATGAGCAGTTCTTC.

The chain has TRBV11-2 and TRBJ2-7; TRBD2 is a possible D gene (6 bases). Between the trimmed V and J ends, which lost 6 bases and 2 bases, there was a span of 17 bases. The CDR3 is 15 amino acids. Germline V CDR1 and CDR2: SGHAT, FQNNGV. CDR3: CASRLGGSRAYEQYF. Here the CDR3 DNA reads TGTGCCAGCAGACTAGGAGGGAGCCGAGCCTACGAGCAGTACTTC.

This clone appeared a single time. The chain recombines TRBV15 with TRBJ2-7; maybe TRBD1 (6 bases). The germline V gene encodes CDR1 LNHNV and CDR2 YYDKDF (reference sequence). The CDR3 has 13 residues. V lost 6 bases and J lost 5, with 14 bases in between. This CDR3 is CATRSQGLDEQYF. The CDR3 DNA is TGTGCCACCAGAAGTCAGGGGCTGGACGAGCAGTACTTC.

The chain combines TRBV5-1 with TRBJ1-2, with TRBD1 matching over 10 bases. Germline V lookup: CDR1 SGHRS, CDR2 YFSETQ. The ends lost 3 bases at V and 4 bases at J; junction bases unmatched: 9. The CDR3 is 16 amino acids. CDR3 sequence reads: CASSSRGQGQGYGYTF. The CDR3 bases are TGCGCCAGCAGCTCCCGGGGACAGGGGCAAGGCTATGGCTACACCTTC. Supplemented by reference TRBV5-1 and TRBJ1-2, the full variable domain reads KAGVTQTPRYLIKTRGQQVTLSCSPISGHRSVSWYQQTPGQGLQFLFEYFSETQRNKGNFPGRFSGRQFSNSRSEMNVSTLELGDSALYLCASSSRGQGQGYGYTFGSGTRLTVV.

The gene calls are TRBV7-9 and TRBJ2-1; 11 bases map to TRBD2. Germline loops: CDR1 SEHNR, CDR2 FQNEAQ (reference sequence). Losses at the gene ends were 8 bases for V and 10 bases for J; bases not matched to a gene: 13. This CDR3 contains 15 residues. CDR3 nucleotide sequence: TGTGCCAGCCCCACGGGATCGGGACTAGCGGAGGAGCAGTTCTTC. Translated, it gives CASPTGSGLAEEQFF.

The chain employs TRBV19 and TRBJ2-7; 9 nucleotides line up with TRBD1. Germline CDR1 LNHDA, CDR2 SQIVND (reference sequence). This CDR3 has 15 amino acids. V shed 4 bases and J 3 bases; nucleotides not matched to a gene: 7. Written as DNA, the CDR3 is TGTGCCAGTAGTACCCCTGGGGGACAGGGCTACGAGCAGTACTTC. Translation: CASSTPGGQGYEQYF.

This clone was recorded a few times. This rearrangement joins TRBV27 to TRBJ1-1; the D gene is possibly TRBD1 (5 bases). Between the trimmed V and J ends, which lost 6 bases and 1 base, there was a span of 9 bases. The CDR3 has 13 amino acids. Germline CDR1 is MNHEY and CDR2 is SMNVEV (reference sequence). CDR3 bases: TGTGCCAGCAGGCCTCAGGGGAACACTGAAGCTTTCTTT. Translated, it gives CASRPQGNTEAFF.

The chain combines TRBV2 with TRBJ2-5; 7 nucleotides line up with TRBD1. After removal of 10 bases from V and 4 bases from J, the junction contained 12 bases not matched to a gene. The CDR3 spans 14 residues. Germline-derived CDR1 and CDR2 are SNHLY and FYNNEI. The CDR3 protein is CATRYRQGAETQYF. The CDR3 nucleotides read TGTGCCACCCGATACCGACAGGGAGCAGAGACCCAGTACTTC.

CDR3 nucleotide sequence: TGTGCCAGTGTGACACCGGGACTAGCGGGTCATAACACCGGGGAGCTGTTTTTT. Its translation is CASVTPGLAGHNTGELFF. The chain employs TRBV19 and TRBJ2-2; 12 bases fit TRBD2. The CDR3 has 18 amino acids. Trimming took 8 bases from V and 2 from J; bases not matched to a gene: 12. The germline V gene encodes CDR1 LNHDA and CDR2 SQIVND (reference sequence).

CDR3 DNA sequence: TGTGCCAGCAGCTTACAGGCCCACGAGCAGTACTTC. Its translation is CASSLQAHEQYF. V and J are TRBV7-9 and TRBJ2-7; the D is unclear. This CDR3 contains 12 residues. V was cut by 2 bases and J by 5 bases, with 7 bases left in between. Germline CDR1 is SEHNR and CDR2 is FQNEAQ (reference sequence).